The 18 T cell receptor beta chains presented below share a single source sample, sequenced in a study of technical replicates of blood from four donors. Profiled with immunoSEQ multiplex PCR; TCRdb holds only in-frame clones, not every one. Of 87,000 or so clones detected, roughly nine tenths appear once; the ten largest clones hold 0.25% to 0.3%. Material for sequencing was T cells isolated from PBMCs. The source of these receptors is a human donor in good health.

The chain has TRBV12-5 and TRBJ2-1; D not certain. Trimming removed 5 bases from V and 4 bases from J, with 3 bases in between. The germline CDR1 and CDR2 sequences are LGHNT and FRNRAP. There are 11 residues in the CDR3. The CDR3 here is CASGLYNEQFF. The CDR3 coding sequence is TGTGCTAGTGGTCTTTACAATGAGCAGTTCTTC.

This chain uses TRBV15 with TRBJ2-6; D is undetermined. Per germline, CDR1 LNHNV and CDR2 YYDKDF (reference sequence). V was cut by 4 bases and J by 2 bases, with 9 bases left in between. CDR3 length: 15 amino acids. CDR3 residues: CATSTASPGANVLTF. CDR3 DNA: TGTGCCACCAGCACCGCGTCCCCTGGGGCCAACGTCCTGACTTTC.

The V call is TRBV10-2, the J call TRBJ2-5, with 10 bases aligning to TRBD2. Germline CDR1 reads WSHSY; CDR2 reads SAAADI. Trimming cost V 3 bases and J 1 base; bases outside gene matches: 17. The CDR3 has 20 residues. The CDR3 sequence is CASSDGVAGGIARPQETQYF. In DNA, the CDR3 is TGCGCCAGCAGTGATGGTGTAGCGGGGGGCATAGCCCGCCCCCAAGAGACCCAGTACTTC.

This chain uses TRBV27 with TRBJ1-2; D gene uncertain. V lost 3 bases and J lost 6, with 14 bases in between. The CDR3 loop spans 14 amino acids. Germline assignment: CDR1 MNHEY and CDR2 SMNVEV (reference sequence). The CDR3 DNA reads TGTGCCAGCAGTTTCATCCCCTTACGGGATGGCTACACCTTC. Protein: CASSFIPLRDGYTF.

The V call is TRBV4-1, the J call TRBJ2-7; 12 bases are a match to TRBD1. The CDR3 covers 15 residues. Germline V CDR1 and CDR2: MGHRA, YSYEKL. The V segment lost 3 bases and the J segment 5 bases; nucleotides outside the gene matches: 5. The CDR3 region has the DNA TGCGCCAGCAGCCAGGCGGGACAGGGGGCCGACGAGCAGTACTTC. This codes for CASSQAGQGADEQYF.

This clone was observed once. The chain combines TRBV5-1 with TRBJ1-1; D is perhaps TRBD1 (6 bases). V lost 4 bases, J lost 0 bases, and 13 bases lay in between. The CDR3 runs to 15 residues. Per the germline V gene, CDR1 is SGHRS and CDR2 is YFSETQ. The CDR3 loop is CASSTHGGLNTEAFF. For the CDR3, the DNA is TGCGCCAGCAGCACTCACGGGGGGCTGAACACTGAAGCTTTCTTT.

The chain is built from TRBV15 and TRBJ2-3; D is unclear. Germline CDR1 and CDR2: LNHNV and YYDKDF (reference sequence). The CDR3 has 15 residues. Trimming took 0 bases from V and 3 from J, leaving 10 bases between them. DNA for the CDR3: TGTGCCACCAGCAGAGAGTCTATAAGTACAGATACGCAGTATTTT. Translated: CATSRESISTDTQYF. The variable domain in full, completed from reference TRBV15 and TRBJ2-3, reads DAMVIQNPRYQVTQFGKPVTLSCSQTLNHNVMYWYQQKSSQAPKLLFHYYDKDFNNEADTPDNFQSRRPNTSFCFLDIRSPGLGDTAMYLCATSRESISTDTQYFGPGTRLTVL.

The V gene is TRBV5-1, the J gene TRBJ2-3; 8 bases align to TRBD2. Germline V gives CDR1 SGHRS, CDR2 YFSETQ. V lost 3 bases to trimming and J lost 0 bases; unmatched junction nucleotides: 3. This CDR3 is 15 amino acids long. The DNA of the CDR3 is TGCGCCAGCAGCTCCGGACTAGCTAGCACAGATACGCAGTATTTT. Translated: CASSSGLASTDTQYF.

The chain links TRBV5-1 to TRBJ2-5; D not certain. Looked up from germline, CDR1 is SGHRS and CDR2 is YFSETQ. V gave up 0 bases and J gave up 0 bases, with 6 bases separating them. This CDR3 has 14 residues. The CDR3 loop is CASSLGQYQETQYF. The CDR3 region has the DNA TGCGCCAGCAGCTTGGGTCAGTACCAAGAGACCCAGTACTTC. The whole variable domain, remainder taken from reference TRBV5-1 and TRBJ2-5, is KAGVTQTPRYLIKTRGQQVTLSCSPISGHRSVSWYQQTPGQGLQFLFEYFSETQRNKGNFPGRFSGRQFSNSRSEMNVSTLELGDSALYLCASSLGQYQETQYFGPGTRLLVL.

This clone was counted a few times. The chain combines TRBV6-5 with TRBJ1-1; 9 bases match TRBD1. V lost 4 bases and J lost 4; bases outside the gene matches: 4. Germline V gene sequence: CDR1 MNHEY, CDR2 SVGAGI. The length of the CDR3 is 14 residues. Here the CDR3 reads CASSSGTGLTEAFF. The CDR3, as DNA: TGTGCCAGCAGTTCCGGGACAGGGCTCACTGAAGCTTTCTTT.

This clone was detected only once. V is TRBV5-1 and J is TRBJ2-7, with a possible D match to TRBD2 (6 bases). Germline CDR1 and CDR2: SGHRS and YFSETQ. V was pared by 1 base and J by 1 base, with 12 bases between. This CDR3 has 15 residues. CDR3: CASSLISEGSYEQYF. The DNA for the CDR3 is TGCGCCAGCAGCTTGATATCGGAGGGGTCCTACGAGCAGTACTTC.

Here the CDR3 reads CSVAFGNNQPQHF. The CDR3 bases are TGCAGCGTTGCTTTCGGGAACAATCAGCCCCAGCATTTT. The rearrangement links TRBV29-1 to TRBJ1-5; no clear D gene. Germline-derived CDR1 and CDR2 are SQVTM and ANQGSEA. The length of the CDR3 is 13 residues. V shed 4 bases and J shed 3 bases, with 10 bases lying between them.

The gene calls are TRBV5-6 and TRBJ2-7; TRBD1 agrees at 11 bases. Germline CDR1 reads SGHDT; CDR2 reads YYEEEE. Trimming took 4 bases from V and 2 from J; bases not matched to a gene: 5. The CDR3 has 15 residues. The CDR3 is CASSLRTGGPYEQYF. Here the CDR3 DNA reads TGTGCCAGCAGCCTAAGGACAGGGGGCCCCTACGAGCAGTACTTC. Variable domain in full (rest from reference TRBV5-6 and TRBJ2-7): DAGVTQSPTHLIKTRGQQVTLRCSPKSGHDTVSWYQQALGQGPQFIFQYYEEEERQRGNFPDRFSGHQFPNYSSELNVNALLLGDSALYLCASSLRTGGPYEQYFGPGTRLTVT.

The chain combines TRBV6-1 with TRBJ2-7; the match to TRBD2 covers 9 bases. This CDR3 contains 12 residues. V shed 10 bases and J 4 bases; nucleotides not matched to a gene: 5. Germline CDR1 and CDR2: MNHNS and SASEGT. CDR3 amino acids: CATSSGVYEQYF. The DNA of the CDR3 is TGTGCCACATCTAGCGGGGTATACGAGCAGTACTTC.

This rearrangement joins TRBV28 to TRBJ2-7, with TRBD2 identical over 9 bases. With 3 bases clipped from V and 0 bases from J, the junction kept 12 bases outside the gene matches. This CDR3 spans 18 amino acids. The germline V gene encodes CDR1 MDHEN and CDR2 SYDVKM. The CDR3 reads CASSFRRLADWSSYEQYF. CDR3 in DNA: TGTGCCAGCAGTTTCCGCCGACTAGCGGATTGGAGCTCCTACGAGCAGTACTTC.

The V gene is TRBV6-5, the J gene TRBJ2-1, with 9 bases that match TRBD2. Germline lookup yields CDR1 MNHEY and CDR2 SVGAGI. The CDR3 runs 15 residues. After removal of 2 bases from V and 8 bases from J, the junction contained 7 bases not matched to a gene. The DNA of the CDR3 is TGTGCCAGCAGTTACCGTAGCGGGAGTTTCTATGAGCAGTTCTTC. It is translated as CASSYRSGSFYEQFF.

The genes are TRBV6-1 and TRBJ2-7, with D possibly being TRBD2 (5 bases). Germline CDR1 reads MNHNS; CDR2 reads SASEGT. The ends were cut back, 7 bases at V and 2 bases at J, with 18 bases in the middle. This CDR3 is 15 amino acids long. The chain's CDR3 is CASTLVDGVTYEQYF. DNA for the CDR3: TGTGCCAGCACGTTGGTCGACGGGGTTACCTACGAGCAGTACTTC.

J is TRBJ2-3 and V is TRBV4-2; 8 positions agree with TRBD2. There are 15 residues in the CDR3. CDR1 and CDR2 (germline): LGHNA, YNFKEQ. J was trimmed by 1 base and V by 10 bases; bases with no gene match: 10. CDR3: CATQGAGGGTDTQYF. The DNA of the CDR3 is TGTGCCACCCAAGGGGCGGGAGGCGGCACAGATACGCAGTATTTT.